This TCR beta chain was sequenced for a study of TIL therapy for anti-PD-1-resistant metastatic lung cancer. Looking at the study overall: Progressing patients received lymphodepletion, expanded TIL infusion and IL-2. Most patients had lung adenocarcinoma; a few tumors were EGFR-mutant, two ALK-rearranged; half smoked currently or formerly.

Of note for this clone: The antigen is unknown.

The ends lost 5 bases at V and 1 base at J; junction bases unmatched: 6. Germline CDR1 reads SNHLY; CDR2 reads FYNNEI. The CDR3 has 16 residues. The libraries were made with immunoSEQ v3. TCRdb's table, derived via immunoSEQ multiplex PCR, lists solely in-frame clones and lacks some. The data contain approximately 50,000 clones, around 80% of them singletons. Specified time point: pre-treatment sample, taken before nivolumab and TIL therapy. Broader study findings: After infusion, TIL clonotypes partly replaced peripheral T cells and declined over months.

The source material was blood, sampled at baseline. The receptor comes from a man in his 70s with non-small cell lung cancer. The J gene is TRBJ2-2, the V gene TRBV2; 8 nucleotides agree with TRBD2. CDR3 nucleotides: TGTGCCAGCAGTCTTCTAGCGGGTTTGAACACCGGGGAGCTGTTTTTT. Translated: CASSLLAGLNTGELFF.